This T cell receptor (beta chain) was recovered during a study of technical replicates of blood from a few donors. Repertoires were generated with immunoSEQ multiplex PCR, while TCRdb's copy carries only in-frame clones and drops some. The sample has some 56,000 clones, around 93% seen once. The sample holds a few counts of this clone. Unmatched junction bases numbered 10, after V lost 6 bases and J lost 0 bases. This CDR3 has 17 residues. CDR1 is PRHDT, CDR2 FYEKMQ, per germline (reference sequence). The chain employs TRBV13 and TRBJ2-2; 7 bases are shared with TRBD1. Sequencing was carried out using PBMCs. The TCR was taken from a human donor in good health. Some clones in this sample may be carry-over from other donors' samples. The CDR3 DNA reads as TGTGCCAGCAGGAGACGATACAGGGGAGCGAACACCGGGGAGCTGTTTTTT. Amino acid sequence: CASRRRYRGANTGELFF.